This T cell receptor beta chain was captured by sequencing in a study of PD-1 blockade in classical Hodgkin lymphoma. Study-wide background: Nivolumab dosing for patients was 3 mg/kg, administered intravenously every 2 weeks.

Autologous stem cell transplantation was followed by relapse in every patient, and brentuximab vedotin exposure varied. Magnetic negative selection served to purify CD4+ T cells out of PBMCs that had been thawed. From germline, CDR1 is LNHDA and CDR2 SQIVND (reference sequence). V was cut by 11 bases and J by 5 bases, with 19 bases left in between. This CDR3 comprises 14 residues. Note on this clone: No antigen is known for it.

TCRdb's copy holds only in-frame clones and misses some; the assay was immunoSEQ multiplex PCR. Here the sample spans tens of thousands of clones, 65% to 90% being singletons. Study-level results: Researchers reported that CD4+ TCR diversity, though not CD8+, rose significantly by C4D1. Those patients who began receiving nivolumab less than 1 year after ASCT had lower diversity, and they were excluded.

The chain joins TRBV19 to TRBJ2-1; no definite D call. The input for sequencing was CD4+ T cells from blood, taken at baseline. The receptor comes from a human donor with classical Hodgkin lymphoma. This chain's CDR3 is CASQGLVKDNEQFF. DNA of the CDR3: TGTGCCTCCCAAGGGTTGGTTAAAGACAATGAGCAGTTCTTC.